The 7 T cell receptor beta chains below all came from one sample that was sequenced in a study of PD-1 blockade in classical Hodgkin lymphoma. Relapses following autologous stem cell transplantation were seen in all patients, with brentuximab vedotin exposure varying. This table comes from immunoSEQ multiplex PCR, and its TCRdb copy is limited to in-frame clones, with some not included. The data hold 50,000 to 65,000 clones, with approximately 90% observed a single time. The material was peripheral blood mononuclear cells (PBMCs), obtained before the second cycle of nivolumab. These receptors came from a human donor with classical Hodgkin lymphoma.

The J gene is TRBJ2-7, the V gene TRBV7-9; 13 bases are shared with TRBD2. With 1 base clipped from V and 3 bases from J, the junction kept 6 bases outside the gene matches. In germline, CDR1 is SEHNR, CDR2 FQNEAQ (reference sequence). CDR3 length: 17 amino acids. CDR3 sequence (DNA): TGTGCCAGCAGCTTAGTTTCAGGACTAGCGGGGGACTACGAGCAGTACTTC. This encodes CASSLVSGLAGDYEQYF.

The chain joins TRBV9 to TRBJ2-5; 9 bases line up with TRBD2. V was pared by 0 bases and J by 7 bases, with 10 bases of the junction left unmatched. The CDR3 is 16 residues long. Germline CDR1 SGDLS, CDR2 YYNGEE. The CDR3 nucleotides are TGTGCCAGCAGCGTAGAGGGACTAGCAAATGGGGGGACCCAGTACTTC. Protein: CASSVEGLANGGTQYF.

The chain has TRBV21-1 and TRBJ2-1. TRBV21-1 is a documented pseudogene. The CDR3 sequence is 18 residues long. CDR3 bases: TGTGCCAGCAGCAAAGAACGCAAAGACGTGAACTCCTACAATGAGCAGTTCTTC. Residues: CASSKERKDVNSYNEQFF.

The rearrangement links TRBV7-6 to TRBJ1-1; 10 bases are a match to TRBD1. CDR1 and CDR2 (germline): SGHVS, FNYEAQ. V lost 3 bases to trimming and J lost 0 bases; unmatched junction nucleotides: 10. The CDR3 length is 18 residues. The CDR3 sequence: CASSLGEGTGDLNTEAFF. In DNA, the CDR3 is TGTGCCAGCAGCTTGGGGGAAGGGACAGGGGACTTGAACACTGAAGCTTTCTTT.

The chain has TRBV27 and TRBJ2-2; D perhaps matches TRBD1 (6 bases). Trimming cost V 4 bases and J 2 bases, with 17 bases left between them. CDR1 is MNHEY and CDR2 is SMNVEV in the germline V gene (reference sequence). This CDR3 has 17 residues. The CDR3 protein is CASSSHPRDKNTGELFF. DNA of the CDR3: TGTGCCAGCAGTTCTCACCCCCGGGACAAAAACACCGGGGAGCTGTTTTTT.

The V call is TRBV9, the J call TRBJ2-3; 7 bases are shared with TRBD1. V shed 4 bases, J shed 2 bases, and the junction held 7 bases outside the gene matches. This CDR3 is built from 15 residues. Germline assignment: CDR1 SGDLS and CDR2 YYNGEE. Here the CDR3 DNA reads TGTGCCAGCAGCCCACAGGGGTTAACCACAGATACGCAGTATTTT. It specifies CASSPQGLTTDTQYF. The complete variable domain, with remaining parts taken from reference TRBV9 and TRBJ2-3, reads DSGVTQTPKHLITATGQRVTLRCSPRSGDLSVYWYQQSLDQGLQFLIQYYNGEERAKGNILERFSAQQFPDLHSELNLSSLELGDSALYFCASSPQGLTTDTQYFGPGTRLTVL.

The V gene is TRBV29-1, the J gene TRBJ2-7, with D perhaps TRBD1 (5 bases). This CDR3 contains 13 residues. V was cut by 3 bases and J by 3 bases, with 12 bases left in between. Germline values: CDR1 SQVTM, CDR2 ANQGSEA. CDR3 sequence reads: CSVDRIDSYEQYF. Here the CDR3 DNA reads TGCAGCGTTGACCGCATCGACAGCTACGAGCAGTACTTC.